This TCR beta chain came from a study of T cells in Graves' hyperthyroidism and ophthalmopathy. Study-level results: Ophthalmopathy prediction by the model preceded onset by a median roughly 6 months. Blood held most thyroid clonotypes expanded above 0.001 frequency.

Hyperthyroidism patients were newly diagnosed, had disease duration under 2 months, and were aged 18 to 65 years. The authors took PBMCs from about 9.5 ml fresh peripheral blood. RNA transcripts served as the template for amplifying TCR beta CDR3 regions. TCR CDR3 underwent first-round RT-PCR with the HTBI primer set. TCRdb independently ran MiXCR on the multiplex PCR reads; one entry per CDR3 protein. This table holds over 700,000 distinct CDR3 sequences, around a sixth found once. To note about this clonotype: Its target is unknown.

J was trimmed by 2 bases and V by 6 bases; bases with no gene match: 6. The germline CDR1 and CDR2 sequences are DFQATT and SNEGSKA (reference sequence). The CDR3 contains 14 residues. The sequence was obtained from a woman in her forties or fifties with Graves' hyperthyroidism that later progressed to Graves' ophthalmopathy. The sample taken for sequencing was blood. The chain joins TRBV20-1 to TRBJ2-7; 11 positions agree with TRBD2. Here the CDR3 reads CSAETSGGAYEQYF. The CDR3 nucleotides read TGCAGTGCAGAAACTAGCGGGGGTGCCTACGAGCAGTACTTC.